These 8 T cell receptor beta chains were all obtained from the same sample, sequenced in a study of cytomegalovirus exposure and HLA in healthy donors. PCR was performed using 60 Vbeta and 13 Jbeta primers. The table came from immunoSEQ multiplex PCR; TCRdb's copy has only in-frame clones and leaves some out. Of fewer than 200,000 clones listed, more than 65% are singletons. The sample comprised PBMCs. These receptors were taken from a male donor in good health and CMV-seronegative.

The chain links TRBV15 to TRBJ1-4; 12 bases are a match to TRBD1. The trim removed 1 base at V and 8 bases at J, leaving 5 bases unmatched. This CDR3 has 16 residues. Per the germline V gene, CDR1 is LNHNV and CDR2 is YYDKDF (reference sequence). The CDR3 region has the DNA TGTGCCACCAGCAGAGGAGGGACAGGGGGCCGGGAAAAACTGTTTTTT. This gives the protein CATSRGGTGGREKLFF.

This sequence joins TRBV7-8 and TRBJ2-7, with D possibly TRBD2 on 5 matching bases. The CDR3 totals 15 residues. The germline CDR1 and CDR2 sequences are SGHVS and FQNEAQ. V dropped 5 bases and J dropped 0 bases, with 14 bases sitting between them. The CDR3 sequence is CASSRTSGNSYEQYF. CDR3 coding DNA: TGTGCCAGCAGCCGTACCTCCGGGAACTCCTACGAGCAGTACTTC.

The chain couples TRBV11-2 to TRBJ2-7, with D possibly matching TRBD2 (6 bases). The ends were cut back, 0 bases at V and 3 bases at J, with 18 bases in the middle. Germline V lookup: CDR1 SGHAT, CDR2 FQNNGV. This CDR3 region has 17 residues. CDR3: CASSLDFRASVLYEQYF. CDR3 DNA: TGTGCCAGCAGCTTAGATTTTCGGGCTAGCGTTCTCTACGAGCAGTACTTC.

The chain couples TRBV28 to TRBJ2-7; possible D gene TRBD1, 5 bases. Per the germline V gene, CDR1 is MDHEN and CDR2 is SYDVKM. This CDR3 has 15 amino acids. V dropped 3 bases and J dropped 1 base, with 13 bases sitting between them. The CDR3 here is CASSFYGRASYEQYF. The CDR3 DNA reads TGTGCCAGCAGTTTTTATGGCAGGGCTTCCTACGAGCAGTACTTC.

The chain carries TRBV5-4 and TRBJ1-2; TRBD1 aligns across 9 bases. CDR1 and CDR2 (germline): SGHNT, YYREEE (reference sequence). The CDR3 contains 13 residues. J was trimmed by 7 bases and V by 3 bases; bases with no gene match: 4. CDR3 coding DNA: TGTGCCAGCAGCTCGGGACAGGGTTTTGGCTACACCTTC. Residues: CASSSGQGFGYTF.

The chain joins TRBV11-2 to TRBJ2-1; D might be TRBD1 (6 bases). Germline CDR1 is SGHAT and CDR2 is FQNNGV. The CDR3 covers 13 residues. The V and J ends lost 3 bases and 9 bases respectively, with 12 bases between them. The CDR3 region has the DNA TGTGCCAGCAGCTTGCAGGGGTGGGGTGAGCAGTTCTTC. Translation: CASSLQGWGEQFF.

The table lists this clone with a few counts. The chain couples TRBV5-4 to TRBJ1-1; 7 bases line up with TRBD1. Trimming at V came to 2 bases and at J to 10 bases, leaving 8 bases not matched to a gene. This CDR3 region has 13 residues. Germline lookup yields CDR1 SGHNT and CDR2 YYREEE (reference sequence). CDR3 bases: TGTGCCAGCAGCTTCACACCGGGACAGACAGCTTTCTTT. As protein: CASSFTPGQTAFF.

The CDR3 sequence: CASSPDRGAGNTIYF. In nucleotides, the CDR3 is TGTGCCAGCAGCCCCGACCGGGGGGCCGGAAACACCATATATTTT. The chain carries TRBV4-2 and TRBJ1-3, with a possible D match to TRBD1 (6 bases). Germline CDR1 is LGHNA and CDR2 is YNFKEQ. V lost 4 bases to trimming and J lost 4 bases, with 14 bases between them. CDR3 length: 15 amino acids.